This TCR beta chain was obtained from a study of tumor-infiltrating lymphocytes in oesophageal squamous cell carcinoma. TCRdb independently ran MiXCR on the PCR reads; one entry per CDR3 protein. The sample holds roughly 20,000 distinct CDR3 sequences, 35% to 45% seen once. Note on this clonotype: No DNA is shown, since the ends of the CDR3 on it are uncertain; the CDR3 is the one TCRdb lists.

The CDR3 has 15 amino acids, counting both end residues. The germline gives CDR1 MNHNY, CDR2 SVGAGI (reference sequence). The rearrangement uses TRBV6-6 and TRBJ2-6; no DNA check was done on the table's D call, TRBD1. This TCR was recovered from a female donor with esophageal squamous cell carcinoma. The sample was normal esophageal tissue next to the tumor. The chain's CDR3 is CASSYPGTSRLHLRF.